This TCR beta chain was sequenced in a study of blood T cell repertoires in COVID-19. Participants had their cohort set by participant-reported clinical history. V gave up 0 bases and J gave up 0 bases; unmatched junction bases: 5. CDR1 and CDR2 (germline): SGDLS, YYNGEE. This CDR3 is built from 16 residues. Data came from immunoSEQ multiplex PCR; TCRdb stores just in-frame clones and leaves some out. The data contain about 300,000 clones, roughly 87% of them seen just once; the ten biggest clones take up approximately 5.2%. The chain employs TRBV9 and TRBJ1-1; 7 bases match TRBD1. Source material: PBMCs or T cells enriched from blood (not recorded which). This sequence originates from a woman under 40 who had recovered from COVID-19. The CDR3 coding sequence is TGTGCCAGCAGCGTAGGGTCAGGGGGGTTGAACACTGAAGCTTTCTTT. This codes for CASSVGSGGLNTEAFF.